This entry features one T cell receptor (beta chain) sequence. This entry is derived from a study of CD8 T cells in Susac syndrome. CDR1 and CDR2 from the germline V gene are MDHEN and SYDVKM. The CDR3 contains 14 residues. V shed 4 bases and J shed 4 bases, with 10 bases lying between them. RNA amounts of about 0.5 to 1 ug underwent reverse transcription with random hexamers. TCRdb recomputed calls from the immunoSEQ multiplex PCR reads with MiXCR, one row per CDR3 protein. Of about 280,000 distinct CDR3 sequences listed, more than 75% are singletons. The source is a human donor with multiple sclerosis. V and J are TRBV28 and TRBJ2-2; D not certain. The sample taken for sequencing was CD8+ T cells from PBMCs. The CDR3: CASSSRVSTGELFF. DNA of the CDR3: TGTGCCAGCAGTTCGCGAGTAAGCACCGGGGAGCTGTTTTTT.